These 24 T cell receptor beta chains were all obtained from the same sample, sequenced in a study of T-cell reconstitution after alpha-beta-depleted transplantation in children. Preparing the TCRbeta library involved the use of unique molecular identifiers. TCRdb called the PCR reads again in MiXCR, with one record for every CDR3 protein. Altogether just under 150,000 distinct CDR3 sequences are present, 8.8% being singletons, with the ten largest covering about a sixth. Source: PBMCs, mostly from graft donor cells, taken 180 days after TCRalphabeta/CD19-depleted stem cell transplant. Receptors originate from a female patient aged 2-15 years who had a stem cell transplant for congenital amegakaryocytic thrombocytopenia, so the T cells may come from the graft donor.

The chain recombines TRBV6-2 or TRBV6-3 with TRBJ2-7; D is perhaps TRBD2 (6 bases). Trimming took 6 bases from V and 6 from J, leaving 18 bases between them. The CDR3 consists of 14 residues. Germline CDR1 and CDR2: MNHEY and SVGEGT. The chain's CDR3 is CASRRNYGGTEQYF. CDR3 coding DNA: TGTGCCAGCAGGCGTAACTACGGGGGTACCGAGCAGTACTTC.

This clonotype was picked up many times. The rearrangement links TRBV9 to TRBJ2-3; unclear D gene. Trimming stripped 0 bases from V and 5 bases from J, with 10 bases between. CDR1 and CDR2 from the germline V gene are SGDLS and YYNGEE. The CDR3 sequence is 14 residues long. CDR3 bases: TGTGCCAGCAGCGTAGCGGTCGGCCGAGATACGCAGTATTTT. It translates to CASSVAVGRDTQYF.

This clonotype was seen only a few times. The rearrangement uses TRBV20-1 and TRBJ1-1; D call uncertain. Trimming pared 3 bases from V and 2 bases from J, leaving 16 bases between. This CDR3 is built from 15 residues. The germline V gene encodes CDR1 DFQATT and CDR2 SNEGSKA (reference sequence). The CDR3 region is CSASSPTTGNTEAFF. In nucleotides, the CDR3 is TGCAGTGCTAGCTCTCCCACAACCGGCAACACTGAAGCTTTCTTT.

This clonotype turned up a few times. The chain combines TRBV20-1 with TRBJ2-3, with D possibly matching TRBD2 (6 bases). Germline CDR1 DFQATT, CDR2 SNEGSKA (reference sequence). V lost 3 bases and J lost 1, with 8 bases in between. CDR3 size: 13 residues. The CDR3 bases are TGCAGTGCTAGCGGGAGCGGCACAGATACGCAGTATTTT. Amino acids: CSASGSGTDTQYF.

This sequence joins TRBV7-2 and TRBJ2-7, with TRBD2 identical over 9 bases. Per germline, CDR1 SGHTA and CDR2 FQGNSA. The CDR3 runs 15 residues. Losses at the gene ends were 4 bases for V and 3 bases for J; bases not matched to a gene: 7. The CDR3 protein is CASSWSGRLSYEQYF. The CDR3 DNA sequence: TGTGCCAGCAGCTGGAGCGGGAGGCTTAGCTACGAGCAGTACTTC.

With regard to this clonotype: A read error may be the cause here, since a much bigger clone is one base away. J is TRBJ1-1 and V is TRBV28; 8 bases line up with TRBD1. Germline CDR1 and CDR2: MDHEN and SYDVKM. The CDR3 sequence is 13 residues long. DNA for the CDR3: TGTTCCAGCAGGATCCAGGGGGCGAGAAAGGCTTTCTTT. Protein product: CSSRIQGARKAFF. The full variable domain, its missing parts supplied by reference TRBV28 and TRBJ1-1, is DVKVTQSSRYLVKRTGEKVFLECVQDMDHENMFWYRQDPGLGLRLIYFSYDVKMKEKGDIPEGYSVSREKKERFSLILESASTNQTSMYLCSSRIQGARKAFFGQGTRLTVV.

This clonotype was counted a few times. This sequence joins TRBV7-3 and TRBJ2-3, with D possibly being TRBD1 (5 bases). The CDR3 has 15 amino acids. Trimming stripped 3 bases from V and 4 bases from J, with 14 bases between. Germline assignment: CDR1 SGHTA and CDR2 FQGTGA. CDR3 nucleotides: TGTGCCAGCAGCTTTTTTAGCACAGGACCAGATACGCAGTATTTT. Amino acid sequence: CASSFFSTGPDTQYF.

There are many counts of this clonotype. V and J are TRBV4-1 and TRBJ1-4; D is unresolved. Germline V CDR1 and CDR2: MGHRA, YSYEKL. The CDR3 is made up of 13 amino acids. Trimming shortened V by 1 base and J by 7 bases, and 7 bases separated the two germline ends. The CDR3 protein is CASSQAPGEKLFF. The CDR3 nucleotides read TGCGCCAGCAGCCAAGCGCCCGGTGAAAAACTGTTTTTT.

This clonotype was counted at least ten times. The gene calls are TRBV5-1 and TRBJ2-3; D is possibly TRBD2 (5 bases). The V end lost 4 bases, the J end lost 0 bases, and 12 bases lay between the germline ends. The CDR3 runs to 15 residues. Per the germline V gene, CDR1 is SGHRS and CDR2 is YFSETQ. CDR3 sequence (DNA): TGCGCCAGCAGCGTGGAAGCGGCTAGCACAGATACGCAGTATTTT. Residues: CASSVEAASTDTQYF.

The table lists this clonotype with many counts. This rearrangement joins TRBV29-1 to TRBJ2-4; no clear D. The CDR3 covers 13 residues. V lost 6 bases and J 0 bases, leaving 9 bases between the germline ends. CDR1 is SQVTM, CDR2 ANQGSEA, per germline. For the CDR3, the DNA is TGCAGCGTACGTTGGGCAGCCAAAAACATTCAGTACTTC. It encodes CSVRWAAKNIQYF.

This clonotype was picked up many times. The chain carries TRBV10-3 and TRBJ1-1; 7 nucleotides line up with TRBD1. CDR3 size: 15 residues. Germline lookup yields CDR1 ENHRY and CDR2 SYGVKD. The V segment lost 6 bases and the J segment 2 bases; nucleotides outside the gene matches: 9. Here the CDR3 reads CAISPGQIINTEAFF. CDR3 bases: TGTGCCATCAGCCCGGGACAGATTATAAACACTGAAGCTTTCTTT.

The rearrangement links TRBV7-9 to TRBJ2-3; maybe TRBD2 (5 bases). CDR1 and CDR2 (germline): SEHNR, FQNEAQ (reference sequence). V lost 6 bases, J lost 5 bases, and 18 bases lay in between. This CDR3 contains 15 residues. The CDR3 spells CASSSGRTRGDTQYF. Here the CDR3 DNA reads TGTGCCAGCAGTTCCGGCCGAACCCGGGGAGATACGCAGTATTTT.

This clonotype was detected ten times or more. The CDR3 DNA is TGTGCCAGCAGCTTGGGGTACGAACCACCTTACGAGCAGTACTTC. It codes for CASSLGYEPPYEQYF. This chain links TRBV5-5 with TRBJ2-7, with D unresolved. Germline CDR1 and CDR2: SGHKS and YYEKEE (reference sequence). The CDR3 is 15 residues long. Trimming stripped 0 bases from V and 4 bases from J, with 14 bases between. The whole variable domain, filled in from reference TRBV5-5 and TRBJ2-7, reads DAGVTQSPTHLIKTRGQQVTLRCSPISGHKSVSWYQQVLGQGPQFIFQYYEKEERGRGNFPDRFSARQFPNYSSELNVNALLLGDSALYLCASSLGYEPPYEQYFGPGTRLTVT.

The table lists this clonotype with many counts. The chain couples TRBV6-1 to TRBJ1-1; unclear D gene. Germline lookup yields CDR1 MNHNS and CDR2 SASEGT. The CDR3 is made up of 15 amino acids. Deletions cut 4 bases from V and 1 base from J, with 13 bases between. For the CDR3, the DNA is TGTGCCAGCAGTGCTAGGACCGGTTGGAACACTGAAGCTTTCTTT. Its translation: CASSARTGWNTEAFF.

V gene TRBV7-9 combines with J gene TRBJ2-5; 8 nucleotides agree with TRBD1. Germline V gene data show CDR1 as SEHNR and CDR2 as FQNEAQ (reference sequence). This CDR3 contains 14 residues. Trimming removed 4 bases from V and 5 bases from J; junction bases left unmatched: 6. The CDR3 loop is CASSSRTGIETQYF. The CDR3 nucleotides read TGTGCCAGCAGCTCTAGGACAGGGATCGAGACCCAGTACTTC.

The chain links TRBV12-3 or TRBV12-4 to TRBJ2-2; 11 bases map to TRBD1. V gave up 4 bases and J gave up 3 bases; unmatched junction bases: 10. This CDR3 is built from 18 residues. CDR3 DNA sequence: TGTGCCAGCAGTTCCAAACGGACAGGGGGCGATGACACCGGGGAGCTGTTTTTT. This gives the protein CASSSKRTGGDDTGELFF.

This clonotype has a count of ten or more. The chain combines TRBV10-3 with TRBJ2-6; 11 positions match TRBD1. After removal of 2 bases from V and 2 bases from J, the junction contained 8 bases not matched to a gene. In germline, CDR1 is ENHRY, CDR2 SYGVKD. The CDR3 consists of 19 residues. The DNA of the CDR3 is TGTGCCATCAGTGAGCCCCGGGACAGGGGGATAGCTGGGGCCAACGTCCTGACTTTC. The encoded protein is CAISEPRDRGIAGANVLTF.

This clonotype was observed many times. This sequence joins TRBV12-3 or TRBV12-4 and TRBJ2-5, with 10 positions matching TRBD2. V was pared by 5 bases and J by 6 bases, with 9 bases of the junction left unmatched. This CDR3 spans 15 amino acids. The CDR3: CASSPTSGWVQTQYF. CDR3 nucleotide sequence: TGTGCCAGCAGTCCGACTAGCGGGTGGGTACAGACCCAGTACTTC.

This clonotype has just a few counts. The gene calls are TRBV12-3 or TRBV12-4 and TRBJ2-1; D is possibly TRBD2 (7 bases). Trimming took off 1 base at V and 8 bases at J, with 21 bases between the two ends. The CDR3 spans 17 residues. This chain's CDR3 is CASSLGGRERGRDEQFF. As DNA, the CDR3 is TGTGCCAGCAGTTTAGGGGGGCGGGAGAGGGGACGCGATGAGCAGTTCTTC.

The sample holds many counts of this clonotype. This sequence joins TRBV5-1 and TRBJ1-1, with unresolved D. Germline CDR1 is SGHRS and CDR2 is YFSETQ. The CDR3 contains 15 residues. V shed 2 bases and J shed 4 bases, with 15 bases lying between them. The CDR3 DNA reads TGCGCCAGCAGCTTTTATTATGCCGGAGCCACTGAAGCTTTCTTT. This translates into CASSFYYAGATEAFF.

The table lists this clonotype with many counts. The J gene is TRBJ2-7, the V gene TRBV29-1, with D tentatively TRBD1 (6 bases). CDR1 SQVTM and CDR2 ANQGSEA come from the germline V gene. This CDR3 is 11 amino acids long. The V gene lost 4 bases and the J gene lost 3 bases, with 7 bases spanning the gap. The CDR3 nucleotides read TGCAGCGTTGTAGGGGGCTACGAGCAGTACTTC. It codes for CSVVGGYEQYF.

J is TRBJ1-1 and V is TRBV12-3 or TRBV12-4; TRBD1 aligns across 9 bases. The CDR3 spans 16 residues. With 4 bases clipped from V and 3 bases from J, the junction kept 9 bases outside the gene matches. The CDR3 spells CASSSTTGGLDTEAFF. The CDR3 region has the DNA TGTGCCAGCAGTTCGACCACAGGGGGCCTGGACACTGAAGCTTTCTTT.

This clonotype has ten or more counts. The V and J genes are TRBV20-1 and TRBJ1-5; D call uncertain. This CDR3 region has 16 residues. Per the germline V gene, CDR1 is DFQATT and CDR2 is SNEGSKA (reference sequence). With 1 base removed from V and 1 base from J, the gap between germline ends came to 14 bases. The CDR3 is CSARGPLGVSNQPQHF. The CDR3 DNA is TGCAGTGCTAGAGGCCCCCTTGGGGTAAGCAATCAGCCCCAGCATTTT.

The chain uses TRBV29-1 and TRBJ2-3, with D perhaps TRBD1 or TRBD2 (5 bases each). The ends were cut back, 6 bases at V and 3 bases at J, with 22 bases in the middle. This CDR3 is built from 16 residues. Germline V gene data show CDR1 as SQVTM and CDR2 as ANQGSEA. This CDR3 is CSVPPRWGRPTDTQYF. The CDR3 DNA reads TGCAGCGTCCCCCCGAGGTGGGGACGCCCAACAGATACGCAGTATTTT.